This record concerns one TCR beta chain sequence. This sample is drawn from a study of blood T cells in healthy people across ages. The CDR3 extends over 16 amino acids. Trimming took 6 bases from V and 1 from J, leaving 17 bases between them. Per germline, CDR1 MNHEY and CDR2 SVGAGI. A second PCR, run for about 7 to 12 cycles, used a sample-barcoded 5' primer plus a J-beta primer mix. TCRdb used MiXCR to reprocess the 5' RACE reads, holding one entry per CDR3 protein. The sample lists about 1 million distinct CDR3 sequences; over 35% were seen once. The clonotype comes from a woman aged 55-75 years in good health. The genes are TRBV6-5 and TRBJ2-3; perhaps TRBD2 as D (6 bases). The source material was blood. CDR3 region: CASRSETAGRTDTQYF. CDR3 bases: TGTGCCAGCAGATCCGAGACAGCGGGTCGCACAGATACGCAGTATTTT.